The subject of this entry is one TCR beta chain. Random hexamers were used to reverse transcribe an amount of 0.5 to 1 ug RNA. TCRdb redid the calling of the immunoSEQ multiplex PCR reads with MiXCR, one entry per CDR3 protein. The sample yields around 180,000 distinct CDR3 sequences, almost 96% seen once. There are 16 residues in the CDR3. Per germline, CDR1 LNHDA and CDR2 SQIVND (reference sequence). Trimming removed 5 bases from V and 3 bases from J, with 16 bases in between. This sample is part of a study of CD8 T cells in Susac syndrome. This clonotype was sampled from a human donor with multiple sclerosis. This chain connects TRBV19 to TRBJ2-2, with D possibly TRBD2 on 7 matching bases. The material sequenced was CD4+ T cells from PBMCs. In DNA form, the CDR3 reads TGTGCCAGTAGTTCCCCGGGGGGCAGAGACACCGGGGAGCTGTTTTTT. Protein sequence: CASSSPGGRDTGELFF.